A single sample gave rise to the 11 T cell receptor beta chains below, sequenced in a study of post-analysis software for immune sequencing data. Overall study results and limits: Higher frequency in patients than in controls was seen for five TRBV segments, with TRBV5-6, TRBV5-1 and TRBV20-1 among them.

The TCR beta cDNA libraries carried unique molecular identifiers. Via MiXCR, TCRdb re-called the PCR reads, giving one row per CDR3 protein. The sample yields roughly 870,000 distinct CDR3 sequences, around 53% seen once. These receptors are not linked to any known antigen. The sequencing sample was made of blood. Source of these receptors: a girl under 18 with multiple sclerosis.

The chain is built from TRBV12-3 or TRBV12-4 and TRBJ2-5, with 9 bases matching TRBD1. The CDR3 sequence is 15 residues long. With V trimmed by 7 bases and J by 4 bases, 10 bases remained unmatched. The CDR3 region is CASTLWDRVGETQYF. For the CDR3, the DNA is TGTGCCAGCACCCTTTGGGACAGGGTTGGAGAGACCCAGTACTTC.

This clonotype turned up a few times. The chain has TRBV5-1 and TRBJ2-6; D is unresolved. Trimming shortened V by 8 bases and J by 2 bases, and 11 bases separated the two germline ends. The germline V gene encodes CDR1 SGHRS and CDR2 YFSETQ. The CDR3 spans 14 residues. The CDR3 reads CASTILAGANVLTF. CDR3 nucleotide sequence: TGCGCCAGTACCATCTTGGCTGGGGCCAACGTCCTGACTTTC.

This chain links TRBV12-3 or TRBV12-4 with TRBJ1-2; D is unresolved. V was shortened by 1 base and J by 8 bases, with 14 bases between the two germline ends. This CDR3 has 14 amino acids. The CDR3 nucleotides read TGTGCCAGCAGTTTAGTCGTCCGATCGGTAGGCTACACCTTC. Translated: CASSLVVRSVGYTF.

This clonotype was counted a single time. V usage is TRBV7-9 and J usage is TRBJ1-1; possibly TRBD1 for D (5 bases). The germline CDR1 and CDR2 sequences are SEHNR and FQNEAQ (reference sequence). The CDR3 contains 17 residues. The chain's CDR3 is CAVKEGFGAQRGTEAFF. The CDR3 DNA is TGTGCTGTAAAGGAGGGGTTCGGGGCGCAGAGGGGCACTGAAGCTTTCTTT.

This chain joins TRBV29-1 and TRBJ2-3, with 9 bases that match TRBD2. The CDR3 is 16 amino acids. Germline V gives CDR1 SQVTM, CDR2 ANQGSEA. V trimming: 2 bases; J trimming: 0 bases; junction bases outside the gene matches: 6. CDR3 sequence: CSVEFWLAGSTDTQYF. The CDR3 nucleotides read TGCAGCGTTGAATTTTGGCTAGCGGGGAGCACAGATACGCAGTATTTT.

This clonotype was counted between two and nine times. The chain employs TRBV2 and TRBJ2-7, with D maybe TRBD2 (5 bases). The germline V and J ends were trimmed by 4 bases and 7 bases, with 17 bases remaining between them. Germline CDR1 SNHLY, CDR2 FYNNEI. This CDR3 is built from 14 residues. CDR3 in DNA: TGTGCCAGCAGTGTTGTGGGAGAGAGGTCTGAGCAGTACTTC. This codes for CASSVVGERSEQYF.

CDR3 loop: CATSPSWAGTAKNIQYF. DNA for the CDR3: TGTGCCACCAGCCCCTCGTGGGCGGGGACTGCCAAAAACATTCAGTACTTC. The chain carries TRBV15 and TRBJ2-4; weak D call: TRBD2 (6 bases). CDR3 length: 17 amino acids. Trimming removed 5 bases from V and 1 base from J, with 18 bases in between. Per germline, CDR1 LNHNV and CDR2 YYDKDF (reference sequence).

This chain uses TRBV29-1 with TRBJ1-2; 9 positions match TRBD1. The CDR3 sequence is 15 residues long. J gave up 3 bases and V 3 bases, and 8 bases lay outside the gene matches. The germline CDR1 and CDR2 sequences are SQVTM and ANQGSEA. The CDR3 loop is CSVERTGVVYYGYTF. The CDR3 region has the DNA TGCAGCGTTGAGCGGACAGGGGTGGTCTACTATGGCTACACCTTC.

The chain couples TRBV20-1 to TRBJ2-1; 11 bases align to TRBD2. The length of the CDR3 is 15 residues. J lost 9 bases, V lost 3 bases, and 10 bases had no gene match. The germline CDR1 and CDR2 sequences are DFQATT and SNEGSKA (reference sequence). DNA of the CDR3: TGCAGTGCTAGTCTTTTAGCGGGGGGGCCGCGTGAGCAGTTCTTC. It translates to CSASLLAGGPREQFF.

This chain connects TRBV7-9 to TRBJ1-5; D not certain. The CDR3 is 12 amino acids. V lost 3 bases and J 6 bases, leaving 6 bases between the germline ends. Germline V gives CDR1 SEHNR, CDR2 FQNEAQ (reference sequence). The CDR3 coding sequence is TGTGCCAGCAGCTTGAGTAGTCAGCCCCAGCATTTT. Translation gives CASSLSSQPQHF.

The rearrangement joins TRBV20-1 to TRBJ1-5; possibly TRBD1 for D (6 bases). CDR1 and CDR2 from the germline V gene are DFQATT and SNEGSKA (reference sequence). V lost 3 bases, J lost 6 bases, and 18 bases lay in between. The CDR3 spans 15 residues. The CDR3, as DNA: TGCAGTGCTAGCCCCACAGGGAGGTTCGGTCAGCCCCAGCATTTT. Translation: CSASPTGRFGQPQHF.